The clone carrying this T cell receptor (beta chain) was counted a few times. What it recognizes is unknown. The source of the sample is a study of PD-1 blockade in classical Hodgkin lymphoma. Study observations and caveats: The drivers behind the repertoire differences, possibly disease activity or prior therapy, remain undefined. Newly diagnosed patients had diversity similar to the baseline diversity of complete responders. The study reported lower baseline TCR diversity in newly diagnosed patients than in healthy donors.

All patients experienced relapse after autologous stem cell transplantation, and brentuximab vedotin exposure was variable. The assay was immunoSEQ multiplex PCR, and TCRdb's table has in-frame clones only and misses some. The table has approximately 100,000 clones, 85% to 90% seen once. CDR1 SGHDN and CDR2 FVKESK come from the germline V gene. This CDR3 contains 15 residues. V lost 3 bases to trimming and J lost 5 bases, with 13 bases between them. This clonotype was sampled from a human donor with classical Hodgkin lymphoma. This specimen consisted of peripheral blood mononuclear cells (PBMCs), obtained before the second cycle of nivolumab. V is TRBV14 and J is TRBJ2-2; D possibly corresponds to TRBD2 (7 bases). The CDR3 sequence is CASSQYGGHTGELFF. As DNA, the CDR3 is TGTGCCAGCAGCCAGTACGGGGGGCATACCGGGGAGCTGTTTTTT.